This T cell receptor (beta chain) stems from a study of T cells in Graves' hyperthyroidism and ophthalmopathy. Diagnoses were made from clinical symptoms, serum measures (thyroxine and TRAb), thyroid ultrasound and orbital computed tomography. This clonotype came up many times. Germline CDR1 SGHAT, CDR2 FQNNGV. The CDR3 extends over 13 amino acids. Between the trimmed V and J ends, which lost 5 bases and 8 bases, there was a span of 12 bases. Amplified TCR beta CDR3 regions came from RNA transcripts. TCR CDR3 underwent first-round RT-PCR with the HTBI primer set. In TCRdb, the multiplex PCR reads were re-called with MiXCR into one record per CDR3 protein. This sample yields 550,000 to 800,000 distinct CDR3 sequences, of which approximately 15% are seen a single time; about 14% belongs to the top ten.

The J gene is TRBJ1-4, the V gene TRBV11-2, with D hard to call. This clonotype was sampled from a middle-aged man with Graves' hyperthyroidism. Sequencing was done on a sample of blood. The DNA for the CDR3 is TGTGCCAGCAGCCCTCGGGTCGGGGAAAAACTGTTTTTT. Protein: CASSPRVGEKLFF.